These 27 T cell receptor beta chains were all obtained from the same sample, sequenced in a study of blood T cell repertoires in COVID-19. The protocol was immunoSEQ multiplex PCR, while the TCRdb copy is restricted to in-frame clones and leaves out a portion. This sample has over 300,000 clones, with around nine tenths found just once. Sequencing used PBMCs or T cells enriched from blood (not recorded which). The receptors derive from a woman in her forties who had recovered from COVID-19.

The chain links TRBV14 to TRBJ1-1; a weak D match, TRBD1 (5 bases). With 0 bases removed from V and 4 bases from J, the gap between germline ends came to 12 bases. Germline-derived CDR1 and CDR2 are SGHDN and FVKESK. The CDR3 contains 15 residues. The CDR3 is CASSQDPTVRTEAFF. CDR3 DNA sequence: TGTGCCAGCAGCCAAGACCCGACAGTCCGCACTGAAGCTTTCTTT.

This clone was observed a single time. The chain employs TRBV9 and TRBJ2-1, with D perhaps matching TRBD1 (5 bases). The V and J ends lost 0 bases and 0 bases respectively, with 10 bases between them. CDR3 size: 16 residues. Germline V gives CDR1 SGDLS, CDR2 YYNGEE. This CDR3 reads CASSVAQGLSYNEQFF. For the CDR3, the DNA is TGTGCCAGCAGCGTAGCTCAGGGCCTCTCCTACAATGAGCAGTTCTTC.

This clone was counted a few times. CDR3 sequence: CATSDRADQPQHF. CDR3 nucleotide sequence: TGTGCCACCAGCGACAGGGCAGATCAGCCCCAGCATTTT. The gene calls are TRBV24-1 and TRBJ1-5, with 7 bases that match TRBD1. CDR1 KGHDR and CDR2 SFDVKD come from the germline V gene. The CDR3 length is 13 residues. V dropped 7 bases and J dropped 5; count of bases not matched to a gene: 4.

The chain couples TRBV10-1 to TRBJ2-7, with 10 bases aligning to TRBD2. Germline assignment: CDR1 WNHNN and CDR2 SYGVQD (reference sequence). J gave up 4 bases and V 4 bases, and 4 bases lay outside the gene matches. The CDR3 is 14 amino acids. DNA of the CDR3: TGCGCCAGCAGTGCCCAGCGGGGGGGATACGAGCAGTACTTC. Translation: CASSAQRGGYEQYF.

The chain uses TRBV2 and TRBJ2-5; TRBD1 aligns across 8 bases. Germline CDR1 SNHLY, CDR2 FYNNEI. This CDR3 is 14 amino acids long. The V segment lost 7 bases and the J segment 2 bases; nucleotides outside the gene matches: 6. CDR3 bases: TGTGCCAGCATCGAGGACAGGGTGCAAGAGACCCAGTACTTC. It translates to CASIEDRVQETQYF. Based on the CDR3 plus reference TRBV2 and TRBJ2-5, the full variable domain is EPEVTQTPSHQVTQMGQEVILRCVPISNHLYFYWYRQILGQKVEFLVSFYNNEISEKSEIFDDQFSVERPDGSNFTLKIRSTKLEDSAMYFCASIEDRVQETQYFGPGTRLLVL.

J is TRBJ1-5 and V is TRBV28; 7 nucleotides line up with TRBD1. This CDR3 is built from 12 residues. Trimming took 6 bases from V and 6 from J; bases not matched to a gene: 2. Germline values: CDR1 MDHEN, CDR2 SYDVKM. The CDR3 loop is CASRQGSQPQHF. CDR3 DNA: TGTGCCAGCAGACAGGGGAGTCAGCCCCAGCATTTT.

The rearrangement uses TRBV6-5 and TRBJ2-7, with a weak D call TRBD2 (5 bases). The CDR3 runs to 16 residues. CDR1 is MNHEY and CDR2 is SVGAGI in the germline V gene. V was clipped by 2 bases and J by 1 base, with 15 bases between them. CDR3 sequence: CASSYRGWEASYEQYF. In nucleotides, the CDR3 is TGTGCCAGCAGTTACCGGGGTTGGGAAGCTTCCTACGAGCAGTACTTC.

The J gene is TRBJ2-6, the V gene TRBV3-1 (or the pseudogene TRBV3-2), with a weak D call TRBD2 (5 bases). The germline V gene encodes CDR1 LGHDT and CDR2 YNNKEL (reference sequence). The CDR3 runs 16 residues. Trimming shortened V by 1 base and J by 4 bases, and 11 bases separated the two germline ends. In DNA form, the CDR3 reads TGTGCCAGCAGCCAAGGTGGAGGTTACGGGGCCAACGTCCTGACTTTC. Translated: CASSQGGGYGANVLTF.

The CDR3 nucleotides are TGCGCCAGCAGCCAAGATTTCCCCGGGGAGGCGGGCAATCAGCCCCAGCATTTT. It yields the protein CASSQDFPGEAGNQPQHF. J is TRBJ1-5 and V is TRBV4-3; no reliable D call. This CDR3 contains 18 residues. Per the germline V gene, CDR1 is LGHNA and CDR2 is YSLEER. V lost 0 bases and J lost 2, with 17 bases in between.

This chain joins TRBV12-5 and TRBJ2-5, with D perhaps TRBD2 (6 bases). V dropped 8 bases and J dropped 2 bases, with 15 bases sitting between them. The CDR3 totals 14 residues. Germline V CDR1 and CDR2: LGHNT, FRNRAP. The DNA for the CDR3 is TGTGCTAGTTGGACCGGGAGCCGTCAAGAGACCCAGTACTTC. It encodes CASWTGSRQETQYF.

The gene calls are TRBV5-4 and TRBJ2-3; TRBD2 agrees at 8 bases. J was trimmed by 2 bases and V by 9 bases; bases with no gene match: 14. The CDR3 has 16 amino acids. From germline, CDR1 is SGHNT and CDR2 YYREEE (reference sequence). The CDR3, as DNA: TGTGCCACCACCCGGGGGGGTAGCGGGTACACAGATACGCAGTATTTT. It encodes CATTRGGSGYTDTQYF. Full variable domain (rest looked up from reference TRBV5-4 and TRBJ2-3): ETGVTQSPTHLIKTRGQQVTLRCSSQSGHNTVSWYQQALGQGPQFIFQYYREEENGRGNFPPRFSGLQFPNYSSELNVNALELDDSALYLCATTRGGSGYTDTQYFGPGTRLTVL.

This clone has only one observation. This chain links TRBV28 with TRBJ2-7; 10 bases fit TRBD1. The germline gives CDR1 MDHEN, CDR2 SYDVKM. The CDR3 has 17 amino acids. Trimming removed 2 bases from V and 5 bases from J; junction bases left unmatched: 12. CDR3 loop: CASSLAAPGQGIDEQYF. CDR3 nucleotide sequence: TGTGCCAGCAGTTTAGCGGCGCCGGGACAGGGGATTGACGAGCAGTACTTC.

A few counts support this clone. The chain couples TRBV19 to TRBJ2-5; 9 nucleotides match TRBD2. Per germline, CDR1 LNHDA and CDR2 SQIVND (reference sequence). The CDR3 length is 18 residues. With 1 base clipped from V and 3 bases from J, the junction kept 12 bases outside the gene matches. The DNA for the CDR3 is TGTGCCAGTAGTATAGGGGTTAGCGGGAGCCTCTGGGAAGAGACCCAGTACTTC. Translation: CASSIGVSGSLWEETQYF.

This clone was observed a single time. The chain is built from TRBV11-2 and TRBJ2-7; 9 bases agree with TRBD2. The CDR3 contains 15 residues. The junction had 3 bases not matched to a gene; V was cut back by 1 base and J by 2 bases. Germline values: CDR1 SGHAT, CDR2 FQNNGV. CDR3 loop: CASSLGPSGTYEQYF. The CDR3 DNA reads TGTGCCAGCAGCTTAGGTCCTAGCGGGACCTACGAGCAGTACTTC.

This clone was observed a few times. The V gene is TRBV15, the J gene TRBJ1-5; 7 bases fit TRBD1. J was trimmed by 0 bases and V by 5 bases; bases with no gene match: 4. CDR1 is LNHNV and CDR2 is YYDKDF in the germline V gene (reference sequence). This CDR3 comprises 15 residues. The CDR3 DNA sequence: TGTGCCACCAGCGGTTGGACAGGTAGCAATCAGCCCCAGCATTTT. It translates to CATSGWTGSNQPQHF.

The gene calls are TRBV7-6 and TRBJ2-5, with 9 bases lining up with TRBD1. V lost 3 bases to trimming and J lost 5 bases; unmatched junction nucleotides: 7. The germline CDR1 and CDR2 sequences are SGHVS and FNYEAQ. The CDR3 contains 15 residues. CDR3: CASSFLTGGRETQYF. Here the CDR3 DNA reads TGTGCCAGCAGCTTCCTAACAGGGGGCCGGGAGACCCAGTACTTC.

The J gene is TRBJ2-3, the V gene TRBV30; D may be TRBD1 (5 bases). CDR1 is GTSNPN, CDR2 SVGIG, per germline (reference sequence). Trimming pared 0 bases from V and 5 bases from J, leaving 9 bases between. The CDR3 spans 13 residues. The CDR3 DNA reads TGTGCCTGGAGTGTAGGGGTCGGAGATACGCAGTATTTT. Translation: CAWSVGVGDTQYF.

The chain has TRBV18 and TRBJ1-2; D is unclear. Trimming cost V 2 bases and J 0 bases, with 10 bases left between them. This CDR3 region has 15 residues. CDR1 KGHSH and CDR2 LQKENI come from the germline V gene. CDR3 loop: CASSPEKLPNYGYTF. The CDR3 nucleotides are TGTGCCAGCTCACCAGAGAAATTACCTAACTATGGCTACACCTTC.

The chain uses TRBV14 and TRBJ2-3; 8 bases agree with TRBD2. The CDR3 runs 18 residues. Trimming removed 4 bases from V and 5 bases from J; junction bases left unmatched: 17. Germline V CDR1 and CDR2: SGHDN, FVKESK. The CDR3 nucleotides are TGTGCCAGCAGCCTACACTTACCCCTAGCGGGTCGGTTAGATACGCAGTATTTT. Encoded protein: CASSLHLPLAGRLDTQYF.

The chain carries TRBV9 and TRBJ2-1; 13 bases fit TRBD2. The germline V gene has CDR1 SGDLS and CDR2 YYNGEE. J lost 14 bases, V lost 4 bases, and 15 bases had no gene match. This CDR3 is 16 amino acids long. The CDR3 region is CASSRGTSGTGWGKFF. Here the CDR3 DNA reads TGTGCCAGCAGCCGTGGGACTAGCGGGACCGGCTGGGGCAAGTTCTTC.

The V gene is TRBV5-6, the J gene TRBJ1-1; 8 nucleotides agree with TRBD1. This CDR3 contains 14 residues. With 4 bases clipped from V and 3 bases from J, the junction kept 5 bases outside the gene matches. From germline, CDR1 is SGHDT and CDR2 YYEEEE. The CDR3 sequence is CASSLRTGYTEAFF. DNA of the CDR3: TGTGCCAGCAGCCTGCGGACAGGGTACACTGAAGCTTTCTTT.

The chain combines TRBV27 with TRBJ2-7, with a possible D match to TRBD2 (6 bases). From germline, CDR1 is MNHEY and CDR2 SMNVEV (reference sequence). V was trimmed by 4 bases and J by 3 bases, leaving 13 bases between them. CDR3 length: 14 residues. CDR3 region: CASSSRDSYYEQYF. The CDR3 nucleotides read TGTGCCAGCAGTTCAAGGGACTCTTACTACGAGCAGTACTTC.

J is TRBJ1-1 and V is TRBV28; D is perhaps TRBD1 (6 bases). CDR1 is MDHEN and CDR2 is SYDVKM in the germline V gene. V lost 7 bases and J 2 bases, leaving 17 bases between the germline ends. This CDR3 region has 15 residues. The DNA of the CDR3 is TGTGCCAGCATCGAGTTTGTCAGGGGAAACACTGAAGCTTTCTTT. It codes for CASIEFVRGNTEAFF. The whole variable domain, filled in from reference TRBV28 and TRBJ1-1, reads DVKVTQSSRYLVKRTGEKVFLECVQDMDHENMFWYRQDPGLGLRLIYFSYDVKMKEKGDIPEGYSVSREKKERFSLILESASTNQTSMYLCASIEFVRGNTEAFFGQGTRLTVV.

The chain couples TRBV20-1 to TRBJ1-2; no clear D gene. The germline V and J ends were trimmed by 6 bases and 2 bases, with 10 bases remaining between them. The germline gives CDR1 DFQATT, CDR2 SNEGSKA (reference sequence). The CDR3 is 12 residues long. This CDR3 reads CSASRGNYGYTF. Here the CDR3 DNA reads TGCAGTGCAAGTAGAGGGAACTATGGCTACACCTTC.

The chain has TRBV24-1 and TRBJ2-5, with D maybe TRBD1 (5 bases). This CDR3 contains 18 residues. Germline V gives CDR1 KGHDR, CDR2 SFDVKD. V was shortened by 3 bases and J by 2 bases, with 21 bases between the two germline ends. The CDR3 loop is CATSDPRSRQGLQETQYF. Here the CDR3 DNA reads TGTGCCACCAGTGATCCCCGAAGTCGCCAGGGCTTACAAGAGACCCAGTACTTC.

The chain recombines TRBV11-3 with TRBJ2-2; no firm D call. Trimming removed 5 bases from V and 7 bases from J, with 11 bases in between. The germline CDR1 and CDR2 sequences are SGHNT and YENEEA. The CDR3 covers 13 residues. CDR3: CASSPRVGGELFF. The DNA of the CDR3 is TGTGCCAGCAGCCCCCGGGTCGGCGGGGAGCTGTTTTTT.

The chain employs TRBV20-1 and TRBJ1-6; D is unclear. Trimming cost V 3 bases and J 7 bases, with 16 bases left between them. CDR3 length: 15 residues. The germline gives CDR1 DFQATT, CDR2 SNEGSKA (reference sequence). CDR3 coding DNA: TGCAGTGCTAGTTCCTATCAGGATCGCAATTCACCCCTCCACTTT. Translated: CSASSYQDRNSPLHF.